This TCR beta chain emerged from a study of T-cell reconstitution after alpha-beta-depleted transplantation in children. Overall study findings and caveats: From newly produced T cells came most of the T-cell counts and diversity one year after transplant. It was reported that alpha-beta T cells came from several hundred expanded graft clones (about two months after transplant).

CDR3 length: 17 residues. Germline V lookup: CDR1 LGHDT, CDR2 YNNKEL (reference sequence). The trim removed 6 bases at V and 4 bases at J, leaving 16 bases unmatched. Library preparation (for TCRbeta) was performed with unique molecular identifiers. Via MiXCR, TCRdb re-called the PCR reads, giving one row per CDR3 protein. The data hold about 580,000 distinct CDR3 sequences, with about 21% observed a single time. For this clonotype: Antigen: not known.

The TCR was taken from a boy under three years old who had a stem cell transplant for acute myeloid leukemia, so the T cells may come from the graft donor. The V and J genes are TRBV3-1 and TRBJ2-5; 8 bases are a match to TRBD1. Source: PBMCs, mostly from graft donor cells, taken 360 days after TCRalphabeta/CD19-depleted stem cell transplant. CDR3 in DNA: TGTGCCAGCAGTCCCCCGGAGGTAGTCAGGGGGCTAGAGACCCAGTACTTC. Translation: CASSPPEVVRGLETQYF.